These 8 T cell receptor beta chains were all obtained from the same sample, sequenced in a study of T cell repertoires in cytomegalovirus infection. TCRdb reanalysed the reads using MiXCR and keeps one entry per CDR3 protein. The sample has about 230,000 distinct CDR3 sequences, about 20% seen once. Sequencing used CD8+ T cells from PBMCs. Receptor source: a human donor in good health (CMV status not recorded). Some clones in this sample may be carry-over from other donors' samples.

This rearrangement joins TRBV6-5 to TRBJ2-7; D may be TRBD1 (5 bases). V was pared by 2 bases and J by 2 bases, with 10 bases between. Germline V gene lookup returns CDR1 MNHEY and CDR2 SVGAGI. This CDR3 region has 14 residues. CDR3 DNA sequence: TGTGCCAGCAGTTACGATGGGGCCGCCTACGAGCAGTACTTC. Amino acids: CASSYDGAAYEQYF.

The V gene is TRBV27, the J gene TRBJ2-2; D unresolved. CDR3 length: 14 amino acids. CDR1 is MNHEY and CDR2 is SMNVEV in the germline V gene (reference sequence). The V gene lost 3 bases and the J gene lost 5 bases, with 10 bases spanning the gap. The DNA for the CDR3 is TGTGCCAGCAGTTTGGTATGGAGTACCGGGGAGCTGTTTTTT. It encodes CASSLVWSTGELFF.

This clonotype was seen a handful of times. The chain carries TRBV29-1 and TRBJ1-2; D ambiguous. Trimming took off 6 bases at V and 8 bases at J, with 4 bases between the two ends. CDR1 and CDR2 from the germline V gene are SQVTM and ANQGSEA. The CDR3 is 8 amino acids. The DNA for the CDR3 is TGCAGCGTCCGGGGCTACACCTTC. It encodes CSVRGYTF. Full variable domain (missing parts from reference TRBV29-1 and TRBJ1-2): SAVISQKPSRDICQRGTSLTIQCQVDSQVTMMFWYRQQPGQSLTLIATANQGSEATYESGFVIDKFPISRPNLTFSTLTVSNMSPEDSSIYLCSVRGYTFGSGTRLTVV.

The gene calls are TRBV19 and TRBJ1-1; 7 nucleotides agree with TRBD1. Trimming cost V 7 bases and J 3 bases; bases outside gene matches: 5. Germline V gene sequence: CDR1 LNHDA, CDR2 SQIVND (reference sequence). The CDR3 has 13 residues. In nucleotides, the CDR3 is TGTGCCAGTATTTCAGGGGGTGACACTGAAGCTTTCTTT. This codes for CASISGGDTEAFF. The whole variable domain, remainder taken from reference TRBV19 and TRBJ1-1, is DGGITQSPKYLFRKEGQNVTLSCEQNLNHDAMYWYRQDPGQGLRLIYYSQIVNDFQKGDIAEGYSVSREKKESFPLTVTSAQKNPTAFYLCASISGGDTEAFFGQGTRLTVV.

This chain connects TRBV2 to TRBJ1-4; D unclear. Germline-derived CDR1 and CDR2 are SNHLY and FYNNEI. V gave up 2 bases and J gave up 7 bases, with 5 bases separating them. The length of the CDR3 is 12 residues. CDR3 sequence (DNA): TGTGCCAGCAGTGAAACGGGTGAAAAACTGTTTTTT. This gives the protein CASSETGEKLFF. The full variable domain, completed using reference TRBV2 and TRBJ1-4, is EPEVTQTPSHQVTQMGQEVILRCVPISNHLYFYWYRQILGQKVEFLVSFYNNEISEKSEIFDDQFSVERPDGSNFTLKIRSTKLEDSAMYFCASSETGEKLFFGSGTQLSVL.

This chain connects TRBV7-2 to TRBJ2-5, with 8 bases matching TRBD1. Trimming removed 1 base from V and 2 bases from J; junction bases left unmatched: 3. Germline values: CDR1 SGHTA, CDR2 FQGNSA. The CDR3 runs to 15 residues. The CDR3 region has the DNA TGTGCCAGCAGCTTAGTCGGGACAGGTCAAGAGACCCAGTACTTC. Amino acid sequence: CASSLVGTGQETQYF.

At least ten counts were recorded for this clonotype. V gene TRBV12-3 or TRBV12-4 combines with J gene TRBJ2-1, with D perhaps TRBD1 or TRBD2 (6 bases each). V lost 6 bases to trimming and J lost 3 bases, with 15 bases between them. The CDR3 covers 15 residues. The CDR3 DNA reads as TGTGCCAGCAGACAACGAAGGGGGGTCTACAATGAGCAGTTCTTC. Protein: CASRQRRGVYNEQFF.

The V gene is TRBV27, the J gene TRBJ2-5; possibly TRBD2 for D (6 bases). The V and J ends lost 3 bases and 7 bases respectively, with 12 bases between them. Germline loops: CDR1 MNHEY, CDR2 SMNVEV (reference sequence). The CDR3 is 13 residues long. As DNA, the CDR3 is TGTGCCAGCAGTTTGGCCCGCGGGGCGACCCAGTACTTC. It translates to CASSLARGATQYF.